The 19 T cell receptor beta chains listed next were all sequenced from one sample in a study of beta chain features in type 1 diabetes. Whole-study results and caveats: Within each of all four CD4+ subsets, Type 1 diabetes patients had TCRB CDR3s that were moderately but significantly shorter.

Antigens for these TCRs are unknown. Every isolated RNA sample was fully reverse transcribed, so sequencing captured expressed TCRB transcripts. Some clones are missing from TCRdb's copy, which holds only in-frame ones; the method was immunoSEQ multiplex PCR. There are about 68,000 clones in the sample; about 48% occur only once, and around 0.7% lies in the top ten. The sample was central memory CD4+ T cells from blood. These receptors were collected from a man aged 25-40 years with type 1 diabetes.

This clone has just a few counts. CDR3 region: CASSLGLAGATDTQYF. The CDR3 nucleotides are TGTGCCAGCAGCCTTGGACTAGCGGGAGCCACAGATACGCAGTATTTT. The genes are TRBV5-4 and TRBJ2-3, with 13 bases identical to TRBD2. V lost 4 bases and J lost 2; bases outside the gene matches: 4. CDR3 size: 16 residues. Germline CDR1 SGHNT, CDR2 YYREEE (reference sequence).

There are a few counts of this clone. The rearrangement links TRBV29-1 to TRBJ2-3; D remains ambiguous. Germline-derived CDR1 and CDR2 are SQVTM and ANQGSEA. CDR3 length: 14 amino acids. The V end lost 3 bases, the J end lost 4 bases, and 14 bases lay between the germline ends. The CDR3, as DNA: TGCAGCGTTGAGAAAGACACATCCCCAGATACGCAGTATTTT. Translation gives CSVEKDTSPDTQYF.

V is TRBV6-1 and J is TRBJ1-2; D gene uncertain. Looked up from germline, CDR1 is MNHNS and CDR2 is SASEGT. This CDR3 is 14 amino acids long. Trimming took 2 bases from V and 2 from J, leaving 9 bases between them. The CDR3 DNA follows: TGTGCCAGCAGTGAATCGGAACAGAACTATGGCTACACCTTC. Translation gives CASSESEQNYGYTF.

Only a few counts were recorded for this clone. The chain is built from TRBV7-2 and TRBJ2-3, with 7 bases aligning to TRBD1. Per the germline V gene, CDR1 is SGHTA and CDR2 is FQGNSA. The CDR3 runs 15 residues. Losses at the gene ends were 4 bases for V and 4 bases for J; bases not matched to a gene: 8. The CDR3 is CASSSHPDRADTQYF. CDR3 nucleotide sequence: TGTGCCAGCAGCTCTCACCCCGACAGGGCAGATACGCAGTATTTT.

This clone has just a few counts. The chain recombines TRBV30 with TRBJ2-2; tentatively, D is TRBD1 (6 bases). Germline V CDR1 and CDR2: GTSNPN, SVGIG (reference sequence). This CDR3 has 13 residues. V was shortened by 4 bases and J by 5 bases, with 11 bases between the two germline ends. DNA of the CDR3: TGTGCCTGGAAACAGGGTCGGACCGGGGAGCTGTTTTTT. It codes for CAWKQGRTGELFF. Based on the CDR3 plus reference TRBV30 and TRBJ2-2, the full variable domain is SQTIHQWPATLVQPVGSPLSLECTVEGTSNPNLYWYRQAAGRGLQLLFYSVGIGQISSEVPQNLSASRPQDRQFILSSKKLLLSDSGFYLCAWKQGRTGELFFGEGSRLTVL.

This clone was recorded a few times. The chain combines TRBV4-2 with TRBJ2-5; tentative D call: TRBD1 (6 bases). V lost 4 bases and J 2 bases, leaving 14 bases between the germline ends. The length of the CDR3 is 15 residues. Germline loops: CDR1 LGHNA, CDR2 YNFKEQ. The CDR3 nucleotides read TGTGCCAGCAGCCGACTCCAACAGGGTCAAGAGACCCAGTACTTC. Translated, it gives CASSRLQQGQETQYF.

The rearrangement joins TRBV5-1 to TRBJ1-1, with a tentative D call TRBD1 (6 bases). This CDR3 spans 14 amino acids. From germline, CDR1 is SGHRS and CDR2 YFSETQ. V dropped 4 bases and J dropped 4 bases, with 14 bases sitting between them. The CDR3, as DNA: TGCGCCAGCAGCCCTCCCCGAGGGGGCACTGAAGCTTTCTTT. Amino acids: CASSPPRGGTEAFF.

The chain is built from TRBV5-1 and TRBJ2-3, with 9 bases that match TRBD2. Germline V gives CDR1 SGHRS, CDR2 YFSETQ. The CDR3 has 16 residues. The V gene end was trimmed by 4 bases and the J gene end by 5 bases; junction bases not matched to a gene: 11. The CDR3 is CASSPAAGGPIDTQYF. In DNA form, the CDR3 reads TGCGCCAGCAGCCCGGCGGCGGGAGGGCCCATAGATACGCAGTATTTT.

Here the CDR3 DNA reads TGCGCCAGCAGCTTGACCCCGCGAAAGAACACTGAAGCTTTCTTT. This codes for CASSLTPRKNTEAFF. The chain couples TRBV5-1 to TRBJ1-1, with no clear D. CDR1 is SGHRS and CDR2 is YFSETQ in the germline V gene. Trimming removed 1 base from V and 1 base from J, with 11 bases in between. The CDR3 is made up of 15 amino acids.

V and J are TRBV7-2 and TRBJ2-1; 13 bases align to TRBD2. Germline assignment: CDR1 SGHTA and CDR2 FQGNSA. The trim removed 5 bases at V and 10 bases at J, leaving 8 bases unmatched. CDR3 length: 15 residues. The CDR3 reads CASSRTSGGGPEQFF. The CDR3 DNA is TGTGCCAGCAGCAGAACTAGCGGGGGGGGGCCAGAGCAGTTCTTC.

This clone showed up just a few times. The V gene is TRBV7-9, the J gene TRBJ2-5, with D possibly matching TRBD1 (6 bases). The V gene lost 5 bases and the J gene lost 1 base, with 11 bases spanning the gap. The CDR3 length is 14 residues. Germline CDR1 reads SEHNR; CDR2 reads FQNEAQ (reference sequence). CDR3 bases: TGTGCCAGCAGCAAAGACAGGAGCCAAGAGACCCAGTACTTC. Its translation is CASSKDRSQETQYF.

In this sample, this clone turned up a few times. The gene calls are TRBV18 and TRBJ2-1, with D possibly matching TRBD2 (6 bases). The CDR3 contains 14 residues. Trimming took off 6 bases at V and 4 bases at J, with 13 bases between the two ends. Germline V lookup: CDR1 KGHSH, CDR2 LQKENI. CDR3 in amino acids: CASSPASGYNEQFF. The DNA for the CDR3 is TGTGCCAGCTCGCCAGCGAGCGGGTACAATGAGCAGTTCTTC.

The V gene is TRBV7-8, the J gene TRBJ2-7; 11 nucleotides line up with TRBD1. The CDR3 spans 16 residues. The junction had 9 bases not matched to a gene; V was cut back by 5 bases and J by 3 bases. Germline-derived CDR1 and CDR2 are SGHVS and FQNEAQ. The CDR3, as DNA: TGTGCCAGCAGCACTTATTCCGGGACAGGGGGCTACGAGCAGTACTTC. Protein product: CASSTYSGTGGYEQYF.

This clone was recorded once. The chain recombines TRBV5-1 with TRBJ2-2, with 10 positions matching TRBD2. Germline loops: CDR1 SGHRS, CDR2 YFSETQ. The CDR3 sequence is 15 residues long. With 6 bases clipped from V and 6 bases from J, the junction kept 8 bases outside the gene matches. CDR3 sequence: CASKASGSFAGELFF. CDR3 DNA: TGCGCCAGCAAGGCTAGCGGGAGTTTCGCCGGGGAGCTGTTTTTT.

This clone appeared a few times. The J gene is TRBJ1-5, the V gene TRBV19, with a possible D match to TRBD1 (6 bases). V lost 2 bases, J lost 6 bases, and 11 bases lay in between. Germline V gene data show CDR1 as LNHDA and CDR2 as SQIVND (reference sequence). The CDR3 loop spans 14 amino acids. The CDR3 nucleotides are TGTGCCAGTAGTATACCCCAGGGGAGTCAGCCCCAGCATTTT. Translated, it gives CASSIPQGSQPQHF.

This clone has just a few counts. CDR3 region: CASSPRTGDTDTQYF. CDR3 nucleotides: TGTGCCAGCAGCCCCCGGACAGGGGACACGGATACGCAGTATTTT. The rearrangement links TRBV5-4 to TRBJ2-3, with TRBD1 identical over 9 bases. The CDR3 loop spans 15 amino acids. Germline CDR1 SGHNT, CDR2 YYREEE (reference sequence). Unmatched junction bases numbered 9, after V lost 4 bases and J lost 6 bases.

The chain uses TRBV2 and TRBJ1-6; D unclear. Germline lookup yields CDR1 SNHLY and CDR2 FYNNEI. The CDR3 has 15 amino acids. V was cut by 6 bases and J by 4 bases, with 13 bases left in between. The CDR3 region has the DNA TGTGCCAGCAGAAGCGGAGCCAATTATAATTCACCCCTCCACTTT. It codes for CASRSGANYNSPLHF.

This clone was picked up a small number of times. This chain joins TRBV19 and TRBJ1-5, with 10 positions matching TRBD1. J gave up 2 bases and V 6 bases, and 4 bases lay outside the gene matches. Germline assignment: CDR1 LNHDA and CDR2 SQIVND (reference sequence). CDR3 length: 15 residues. The CDR3 reads CASSRDRGRNQPQHF. CDR3 in DNA: TGTGCCAGTAGCCGGGACAGGGGTCGCAATCAGCCCCAGCATTTT.

The V gene is TRBV5-1, the J gene TRBJ2-4, with a tentative D call TRBD1 (5 bases). Between the trimmed V and J ends, which lost 4 bases and 4 bases, there was a span of 15 bases. The CDR3 is 15 amino acids. CDR1 and CDR2 from the germline V gene are SGHRS and YFSETQ. CDR3 loop: CASSPQGGTKNIQYF. CDR3 DNA: TGCGCCAGCAGCCCCCAGGGCGGAACTAAAAACATTCAGTACTTC.